There are a few counts of the clone carrying this T cell receptor beta chain. Its antigen is currently unknown. This specimen belongs to a study of regulatory T cells in long-lasting Graves disease. Overall study results and limits: Persistent patients shared more public clonotypes (fewer than 3,000) than newly diagnosed patients (approximately 1,000).

Researchers made TCR beta libraries by using iRepertoire HTBI primers and running Arm-PCR on CDR3 regions. TCRdb re-called the multiplex PCR reads with MiXCR, one entry per CDR3 protein. The sample yields some 320,000 distinct CDR3 sequences, under 20% seen once. As to time point: newly diagnosed GD, antithyroid drugs for less than 3 months. PBMC-derived RNA was used for the TCR library. V shed 8 bases and J 4 bases; nucleotides not matched to a gene: 13. The CDR3 has 16 residues. Germline V gene data show CDR1 as LNHDA and CDR2 as SQIVND (reference sequence). The specimen was peripheral blood mononuclear cells (PBMCs), collected at new diagnosis, from a patient treated with antithyroid drugs. The sequence came from a female donor with Graves disease. This chain connects TRBV19 to TRBJ2-7; 11 positions match TRBD2. The CDR3 DNA reads TGTGCCAGTTCCTCGGCTGGGACTAGCGGATTTTACGAGCAGTACTTC. As protein: CASSSAGTSGFYEQYF.